This T cell receptor (beta chain) stems from a study of shared clonotypes between healthy human individuals. Study-wide background: Three CD4 naive, three CD4 memory, two CD8 naive and one CD8 memory plate were used per donor.

Study-level results: Generally, naive subsets (rather than memory subsets) showed larger estimated richness. Having only a few donors restricted how much genetic and exposure-history diversity was captured.

This clone showed up just a few times. What it binds is unknown. Germline-derived CDR1 and CDR2 are GTSNPN and SVGIG (reference sequence). There are 14 residues in the CDR3. The V and J ends lost 3 bases and 4 bases respectively, with 15 bases between them. Across several immunoSEQ plates, the genomic DNA of each subset was split evenly. Produced via immunoSEQ multiplex PCR; TCRdb's table is partial and in-frame only. This table holds around 1.1 million clones, roughly 80% found once. The specimen sequenced was memory CD4+ T cells from PBMCs. Subset: CD45RA-negative fraction. The clonotype comes from a man aged 18 to 30 in good health. Some clones in this sample may be carry-over from other donors' samples. This chain joins TRBV30 and TRBJ1-1; D is ambiguous. The DNA for the CDR3 is TGTGCCTGGAGACCCATGGGGTGGGGCACTGAAGCTTTCTTT. The encoded protein is CAWRPMGWGTEAFF.